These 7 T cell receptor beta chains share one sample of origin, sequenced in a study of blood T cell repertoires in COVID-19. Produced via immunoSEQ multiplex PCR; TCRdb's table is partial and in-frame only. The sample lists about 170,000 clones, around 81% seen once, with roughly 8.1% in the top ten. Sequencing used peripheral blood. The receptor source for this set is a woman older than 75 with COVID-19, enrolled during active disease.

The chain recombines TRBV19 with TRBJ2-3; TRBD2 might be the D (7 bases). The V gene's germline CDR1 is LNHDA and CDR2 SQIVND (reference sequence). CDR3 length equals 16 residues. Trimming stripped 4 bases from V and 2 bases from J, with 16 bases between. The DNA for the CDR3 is TGTGCCAGTAGTACAGGGGCTAGCGGAATCACAGATACGCAGTATTTT. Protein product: CASSTGASGITDTQYF.

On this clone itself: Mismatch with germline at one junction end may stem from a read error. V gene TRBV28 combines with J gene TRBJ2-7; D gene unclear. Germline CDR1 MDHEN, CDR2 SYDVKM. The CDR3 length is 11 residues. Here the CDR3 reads CASSFLERKSF. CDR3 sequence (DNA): TGTGCCAGCAGTTTTCTAGAACGGAAGTCCTTC.

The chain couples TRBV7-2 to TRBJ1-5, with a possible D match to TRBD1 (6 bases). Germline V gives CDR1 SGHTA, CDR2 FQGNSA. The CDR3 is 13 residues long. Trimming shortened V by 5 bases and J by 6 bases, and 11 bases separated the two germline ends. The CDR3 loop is CASSPRGGQPQHF. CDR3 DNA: TGTGCCAGCAGCCCTAGAGGGGGTCAGCCCCAGCATTTT.

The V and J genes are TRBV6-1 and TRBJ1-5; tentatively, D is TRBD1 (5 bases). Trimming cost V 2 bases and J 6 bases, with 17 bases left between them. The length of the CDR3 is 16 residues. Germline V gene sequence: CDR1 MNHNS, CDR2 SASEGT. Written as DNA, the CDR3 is TGTGCCAGCAGTGAATGGGGGGGGGTCGTTTTTCAGCCCCAGCATTTT. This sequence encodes CASSEWGGVVFQPQHF.

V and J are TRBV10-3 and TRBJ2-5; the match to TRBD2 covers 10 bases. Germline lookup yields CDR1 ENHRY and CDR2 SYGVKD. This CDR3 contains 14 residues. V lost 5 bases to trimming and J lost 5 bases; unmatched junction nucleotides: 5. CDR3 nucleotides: TGTGCCATCAGTCGGACTAGCGGCCTTGAGACCCAGTACTTC. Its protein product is CAISRTSGLETQYF.

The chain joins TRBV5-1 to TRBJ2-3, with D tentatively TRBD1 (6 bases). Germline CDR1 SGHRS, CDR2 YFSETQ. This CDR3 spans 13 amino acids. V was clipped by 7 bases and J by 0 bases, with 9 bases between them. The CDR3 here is CASGQPSTDTQYF. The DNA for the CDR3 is TGCGCCAGCGGACAGCCTAGCACAGATACGCAGTATTTT.

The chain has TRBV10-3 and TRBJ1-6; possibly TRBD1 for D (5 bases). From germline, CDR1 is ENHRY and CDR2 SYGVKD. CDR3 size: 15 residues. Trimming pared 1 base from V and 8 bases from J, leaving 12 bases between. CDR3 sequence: CAISEWGRTDSPLHF. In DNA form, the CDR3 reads TGTGCCATCAGTGAGTGGGGGAGGACGGATTCACCCCTCCACTTT.